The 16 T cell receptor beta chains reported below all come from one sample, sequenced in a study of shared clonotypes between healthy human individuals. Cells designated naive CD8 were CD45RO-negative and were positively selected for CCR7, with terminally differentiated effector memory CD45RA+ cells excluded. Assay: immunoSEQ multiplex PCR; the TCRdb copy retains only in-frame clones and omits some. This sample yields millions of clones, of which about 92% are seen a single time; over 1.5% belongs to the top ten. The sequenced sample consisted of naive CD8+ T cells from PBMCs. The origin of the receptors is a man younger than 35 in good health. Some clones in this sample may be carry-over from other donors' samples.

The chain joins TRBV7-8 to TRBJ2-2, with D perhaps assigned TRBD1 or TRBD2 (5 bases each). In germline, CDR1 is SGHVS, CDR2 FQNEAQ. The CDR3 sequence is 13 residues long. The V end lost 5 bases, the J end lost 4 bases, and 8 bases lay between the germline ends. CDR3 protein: CASSTGRTGELFF. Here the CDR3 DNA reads TGTGCCAGCAGCACGGGACGCACCGGGGAGCTGTTTTTT.

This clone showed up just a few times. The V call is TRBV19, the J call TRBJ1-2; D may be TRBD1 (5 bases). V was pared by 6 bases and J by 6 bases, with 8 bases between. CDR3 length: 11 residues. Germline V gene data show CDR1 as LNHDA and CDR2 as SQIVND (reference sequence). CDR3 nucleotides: TGTGCCAGTAGGCAGGGTGATGGCTACACCTTC. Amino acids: CASRQGDGYTF.

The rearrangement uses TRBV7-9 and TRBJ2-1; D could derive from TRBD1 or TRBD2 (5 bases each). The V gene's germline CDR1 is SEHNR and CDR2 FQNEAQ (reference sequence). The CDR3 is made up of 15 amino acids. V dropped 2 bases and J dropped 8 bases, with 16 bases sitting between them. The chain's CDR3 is CASSLRGPAIDEQFF. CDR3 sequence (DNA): TGTGCCAGCAGCTTACGGGGCCCCGCGATAGATGAGCAGTTCTTC.

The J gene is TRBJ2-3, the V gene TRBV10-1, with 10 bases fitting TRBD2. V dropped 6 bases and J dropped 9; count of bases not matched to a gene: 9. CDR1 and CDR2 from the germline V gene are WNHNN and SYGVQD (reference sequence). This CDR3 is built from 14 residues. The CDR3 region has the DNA TGCGCCAGCAGCCTAGCGGGAGTTCGACAAACGCAGTATTTT. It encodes CASSLAGVRQTQYF.

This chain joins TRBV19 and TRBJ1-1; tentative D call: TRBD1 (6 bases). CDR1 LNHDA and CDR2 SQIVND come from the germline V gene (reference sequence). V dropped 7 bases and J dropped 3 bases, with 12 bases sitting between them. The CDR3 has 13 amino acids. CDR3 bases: TGTGCCAGTAAAAACAGGGACTACACTGAAGCTTTCTTT. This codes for CASKNRDYTEAFF. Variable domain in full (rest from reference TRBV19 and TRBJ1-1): DGGITQSPKYLFRKEGQNVTLSCEQNLNHDAMYWYRQDPGQGLRLIYYSQIVNDFQKGDIAEGYSVSREKKESFPLTVTSAQKNPTAFYLCASKNRDYTEAFFGQGTRLTVV.

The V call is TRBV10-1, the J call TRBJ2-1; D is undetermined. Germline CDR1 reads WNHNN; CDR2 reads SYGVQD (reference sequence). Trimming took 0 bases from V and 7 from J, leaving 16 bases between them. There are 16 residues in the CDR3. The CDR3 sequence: CASSESLSGLKNEQFF. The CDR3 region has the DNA TGCGCCAGCAGTGAGTCGTTGTCAGGCCTAAAAAATGAGCAGTTCTTC.

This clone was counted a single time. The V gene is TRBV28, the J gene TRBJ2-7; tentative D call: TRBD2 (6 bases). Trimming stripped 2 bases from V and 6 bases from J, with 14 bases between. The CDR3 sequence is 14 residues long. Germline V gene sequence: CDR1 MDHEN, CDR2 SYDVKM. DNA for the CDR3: TGTGCCAGCAGTTTAATGGGGGGACGGGCCGAGCAGTACTTC. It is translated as CASSLMGGRAEQYF.

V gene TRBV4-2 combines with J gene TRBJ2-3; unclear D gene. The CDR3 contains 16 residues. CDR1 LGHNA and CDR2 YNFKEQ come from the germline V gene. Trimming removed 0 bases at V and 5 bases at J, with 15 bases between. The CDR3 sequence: CASSQEHEYSQDTQYF. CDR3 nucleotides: TGTGCCAGCAGCCAAGAGCATGAGTACTCCCAAGATACGCAGTATTTT.

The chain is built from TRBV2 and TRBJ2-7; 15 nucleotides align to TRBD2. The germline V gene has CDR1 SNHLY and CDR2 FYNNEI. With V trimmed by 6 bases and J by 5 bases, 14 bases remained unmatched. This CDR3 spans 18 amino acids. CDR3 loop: CASREMGLAGGIGDEQYF. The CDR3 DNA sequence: TGTGCCAGCAGGGAGATGGGACTAGCGGGAGGCATCGGCGACGAGCAGTACTTC. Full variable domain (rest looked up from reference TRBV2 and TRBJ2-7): EPEVTQTPSHQVTQMGQEVILRCVPISNHLYFYWYRQILGQKVEFLVSFYNNEISEKSEIFDDQFSVERPDGSNFTLKIRSTKLEDSAMYFCASREMGLAGGIGDEQYFGPGTRLTVT.

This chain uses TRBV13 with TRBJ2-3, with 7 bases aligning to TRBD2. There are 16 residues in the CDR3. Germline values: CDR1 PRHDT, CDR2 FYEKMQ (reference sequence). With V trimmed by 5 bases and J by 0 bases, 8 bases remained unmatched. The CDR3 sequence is CASSLLLASSTDTQYF. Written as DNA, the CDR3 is TGTGCCAGCAGCCTCTTACTAGCGAGTAGCACAGATACGCAGTATTTT. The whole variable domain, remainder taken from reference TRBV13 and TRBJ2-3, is AAGVIQSPRHLIKEKRETATLKCYPIPRHDTVYWYQQGPGQDPQFLISFYEKMQSDKGSIPDRFSAQQFSDYHSELNMSSLELGDSALYFCASSLLLASSTDTQYFGPGTRLTVL.

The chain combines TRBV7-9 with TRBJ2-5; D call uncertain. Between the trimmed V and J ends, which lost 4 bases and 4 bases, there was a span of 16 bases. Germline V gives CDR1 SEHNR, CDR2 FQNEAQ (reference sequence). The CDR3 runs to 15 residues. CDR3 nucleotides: TGTGCCAGCAGCTCCCACCAGTGGGTAAGAGAGACCCAGTACTTC. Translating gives CASSSHQWVRETQYF.

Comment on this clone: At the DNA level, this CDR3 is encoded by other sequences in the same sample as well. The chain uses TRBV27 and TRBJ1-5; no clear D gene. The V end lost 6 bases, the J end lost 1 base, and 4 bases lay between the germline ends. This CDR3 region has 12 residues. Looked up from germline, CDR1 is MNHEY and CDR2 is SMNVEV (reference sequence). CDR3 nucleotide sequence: TGTGCCAGCAGCGACAGCAATCAGCCCCAGCATTTT. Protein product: CASSDSNQPQHF.

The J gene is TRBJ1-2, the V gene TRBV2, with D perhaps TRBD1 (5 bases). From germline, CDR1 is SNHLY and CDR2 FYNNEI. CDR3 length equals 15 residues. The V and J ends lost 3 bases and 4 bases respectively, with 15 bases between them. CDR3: CASSEGGGARYGYTF. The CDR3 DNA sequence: TGTGCCAGCAGTGAGGGTGGCGGGGCCCGCTATGGCTACACCTTC.

In DNA form, the CDR3 reads TGTGCCAGCAGTTTAGTTCCTAGCGTAAATGAGCAGTTCTTC. Amino acid sequence: CASSLVPSVNEQFF. This chain links TRBV27 with TRBJ2-1, with a possible D match to TRBD2 (6 bases). The V end lost 2 bases, the J end lost 7 bases, and 12 bases lay between the germline ends. The germline CDR1 and CDR2 sequences are MNHEY and SMNVEV (reference sequence). This CDR3 contains 14 residues.

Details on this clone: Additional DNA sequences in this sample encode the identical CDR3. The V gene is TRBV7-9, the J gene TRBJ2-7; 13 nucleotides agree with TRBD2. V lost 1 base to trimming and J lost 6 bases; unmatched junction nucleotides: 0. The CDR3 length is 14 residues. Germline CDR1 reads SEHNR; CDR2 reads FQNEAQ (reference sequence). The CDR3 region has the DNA TGTGCCAGCAGCTTAGGACTAGCGGGAGGCGAGCAGTACTTC. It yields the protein CASSLGLAGGEQYF. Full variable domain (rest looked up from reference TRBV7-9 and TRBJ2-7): DTGVSQNPRHKITKRGQNVTFRCDPISEHNRLYWYRQTLGQGPEFLTYFQNEAQLEKSRLLSDRFSAERPKGSFSTLEIQRTEQGDSAMYLCASSLGLAGGEQYFGPGTRLTVT.

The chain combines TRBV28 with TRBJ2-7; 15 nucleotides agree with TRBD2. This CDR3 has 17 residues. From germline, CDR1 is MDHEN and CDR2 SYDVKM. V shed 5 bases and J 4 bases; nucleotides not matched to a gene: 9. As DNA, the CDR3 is TGTGCCAGCAGTCCGGGACTAGCGGGAGGTTTGGGTTACGAGCAGTACTTC. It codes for CASSPGLAGGLGYEQYF.